The T cell receptor (beta chain) under discussion was sequenced for a study of blood T cell repertoires in COVID-19. Patients at the Seattle site were enrolled during active infection and followed longitudinally. Repertoires were generated with immunoSEQ multiplex PCR, while TCRdb's copy carries only in-frame clones and drops some. The data show 300,000 to 450,000 clones, around 87% seen once. The sequenced material came from peripheral blood. The receptor's source is a woman aged 60-70 years with COVID-19, enrolled during active disease.

The CDR3 protein is CASSREGATEAFF. DNA of the CDR3: TGCGCCAGCAGCCGAGAGGGGGCTACTGAAGCTTTCTTT. The V call is TRBV4-1, the J call TRBJ1-1; the match to TRBD1 covers 7 bases. With 4 bases clipped from V and 5 bases from J, the junction kept 4 bases outside the gene matches. Germline V gene sequence: CDR1 MGHRA, CDR2 YSYEKL. The CDR3 consists of 13 residues.